This TCR beta chain stems from a study of blood T cell repertoires in COVID-19. In the study overall: Samples came from the United States, Italy and Spain, spanning acute and convalescent COVID-19. PBMCs, B-cell-depleted T cells, or T cells provided the cDNA or gDNA that made up the material.

Germline CDR1 reads MDHEN; CDR2 reads SYDVKM. The V and J ends lost 5 bases and 3 bases respectively, with 16 bases between them. The CDR3 loop spans 15 amino acids. Sequencing was performed with immunoSEQ multiplex PCR; in TCRdb, only in-frame clones are kept and a portion is missing. The data show some 170,000 clones, with about 80% seen just once and about 8.4% held by the top ten. There are a few counts of this clone. Sequenced material: peripheral blood. J is TRBJ1-2 and V is TRBV28; D perhaps matches TRBD1 (5 bases). The origin of this receptor is a woman between 70 and 85 years old with acute or convalescent COVID-19. This chain's CDR3 is CASSPRRGSDYGYTF. DNA for the CDR3: TGTGCCAGCAGTCCGAGACGGGGGTCGGACTATGGCTACACCTTC.